This T cell receptor (beta chain) was found in a study of shared clonotypes between healthy human individuals. Worth noting for this clone: Other DNA sequences in this specimen translate into the identical CDR3.

The CDR3 has 13 residues. The germline CDR1 and CDR2 sequences are GTSNPN and SVGIG (reference sequence). Trimming cost V 2 bases and J 2 bases, with 8 bases left between them. Profiling relied on immunoSEQ multiplex PCR, and the TCRdb table lists in-frame clones only, not all of them. The table has roughly 2.1 million clones, under 95% seen once. Naive CD8 cells lacked CD45RO and underwent positive selection for CCR7, leaving out terminally differentiated effector memory CD45RA+ cells. Sequenced sample: naive CD8+ T cells from PBMCs. The TCR comes from a man younger than 35 in good health. Some clones in this sample may be carry-over from other donors' samples. The rearrangement links TRBV30 to TRBJ2-3, with D unclear. This CDR3 reads CAWSTVHTDTQYF. The CDR3 DNA is TGTGCCTGGAGTACGGTCCACACAGATACGCAGTATTTT.